Described below is a single T cell receptor (beta chain) sequence and its context. Its antigen is currently not known. Qualities for individual bases were not recorded, and no much larger clone is one base off. TCRbeta CDR3 regions were amplified from genomic DNA using the immunoSEQ Assay, a bias-controlled multiplex PCR. Under the source paper's analysis protocol: The number of nucleated cells in each sample was estimated from the amplification of reference gene primers within the assay. To quantify the absolute abundance of each unique TCRbeta CDR3 rearrangement, sequence reads were collapsed and filtered. Productive Simpson clonality was computed per sample as the square root of Simpson's diversity index over productive rearrangements. TCRdb carries this immuneACCESS record with in-frame sequences only. Its versions omit some clonotypes, under half of them owing to an unresolved V gene in the studies checked, with the rest unexplained. V, J and clone size were drawn from that table, and D and trimming were deduced from the DNA. The sample contains 150,000 to 200,000 clones, about four fifths of them found a single time. The biggest ten clones account for approximately 7% of the sample.

Reading from cysteine to phenylalanine, the CDR3 counts 15 amino acids. The CDR3 DNA has 45 bases and is translated from base 1. This sample is drawn from a study of blood T cell repertoires in COVID-19 (dated by TCRdb to 2019 to 2021). About the study as a whole: The collaborator samples originated in the United States, Italy and Spain and spanned the acute and convalescent phases of COVID-19. The material from the prospective study consisted of cDNA or gDNA derived from T cells, B-cell-depleted T cells, or PBMCs. The dataset comprised deeply sampled blood TCRbeta repertoires from subjects exposed to, actively infected with, or recovered from COVID-19. A freely available public database, intended as a resource for researchers studying the immune response to SARS-CoV-2, is where the repertoires were released. Where HLA class I and class II types were available, the types were taken from metadata supplied by the sample provider, not from assay-based typing. A de-identified subject ID, COVID-19 status, age in years and sex were almost always included in the sample metadata. The samples were drawn from the first 160 participants of the ongoing ImmuneRACE study and from under 1,500 subjects provided by 6 global collaborators.

Whole blood was collected in K2EDTA tubes by collaborating institutions according to the institutions' own protocols. For TCRbeta analysis, collaborator samples were shipped as frozen whole blood, as isolated PBMCs, or as DNA extracted from either sample type. The paper as a whole reports these results and caveats: Clinical and demographic metadata were provided uncurated, with the amount varying by source and participant.

Sequenced: peripheral blood. This receptor was identified in a man between 65 and 85 years old with active or convalescent COVID-19. This chain joins TRBV21-1 to TRBJ1-2; the D segment call TRBD1 is taken from the table without a DNA check. TRBV21-1 is described as a pseudogene. The CDR3 region has the sequence CASSKLVGRVYGYTF. The DNA sequence is TGTGCCAGCAGCAAATTAGTTGGCAGGGTCTATGGCTACACCTTC.